What follows are 7 T cell receptor beta chains derived from one specimen sequenced in a study of cytomegalovirus exposure and HLA in healthy donors. 13 Jbeta primers and 60 Vbeta primers were used for the PCR. The repertoire was sequenced with immunoSEQ multiplex PCR; TCRdb's copy has only in-frame clones and lacks some. This table holds 130,000 to 150,000 clones, about 75% found once. The source material was PBMCs. These TCRs come from a woman aged 25 to 45 in good health and CMV-seronegative.

The chain carries TRBV5-1 and TRBJ2-1; TRBD2 agrees at 7 bases. V shed 1 base and J 4 bases; nucleotides not matched to a gene: 5. The germline gives CDR1 SGHRS, CDR2 YFSETQ. The CDR3 is 15 amino acids. CDR3 loop: CASSLLSGEYNEQFF. As DNA, the CDR3 is TGCGCCAGCAGCTTGTTAAGCGGGGAATACAATGAGCAGTTCTTC.

The chain uses TRBV9 and TRBJ1-1, with D unclear. CDR3 length: 12 amino acids. The germline gives CDR1 SGDLS, CDR2 YYNGEE. V gave up 4 bases and J gave up 10 bases, with 14 bases separating them. DNA of the CDR3: TGTGCCAGCAGCACCGGCCCAGGTGGAGCTTTCTTT. It is translated as CASSTGPGGAFF.

The rearrangement joins TRBV6-5 to TRBJ1-6; TRBD1 aligns across 10 bases. The trim removed 5 bases at V and 7 bases at J, leaving 5 bases unmatched. In germline, CDR1 is MNHEY, CDR2 SVGAGI. This CDR3 contains 15 residues. CDR3 in DNA: TGTGCCAGCAGTCCGTTGGGACAGGGGAATTCACCCCTCCACTTT. It is translated as CASSPLGQGNSPLHF.

The chain joins TRBV5-1 to TRBJ1-4; perhaps TRBD1 as D (5 bases). The germline V gene encodes CDR1 SGHRS and CDR2 YFSETQ. Trimming took 0 bases from V and 8 from J, leaving 11 bases between them. The CDR3 spans 14 residues. CDR3 sequence (DNA): TGCGCCAGCAGCTTGGCGATTGCAGGGGAAAAACTGTTTTTT. Protein product: CASSLAIAGEKLFF.

The rearrangement uses TRBV6-7 and TRBJ2-3; 8 nucleotides align to TRBD2. TRBV6-7 is labeled an ORF, and its function is uncertain. The ends lost 2 bases at V and 0 bases at J; junction bases unmatched: 13. This CDR3 is built from 19 residues. CDR3: CASSYLPSAGGESTDTQYF. CDR3 nucleotide sequence: TGTGCCAGCAGTTACCTCCCGAGCGCCGGGGGGGAGAGCACAGATACGCAGTATTTT.

V usage is TRBV5-4 and J usage is TRBJ2-7, with TRBD2 as a possible D gene (6 bases). The CDR3 loop spans 15 amino acids. Trimming cost V 0 bases and J 0 bases, with 10 bases left between them. The V gene's germline CDR1 is SGHNT and CDR2 YYREEE (reference sequence). In DNA form, the CDR3 reads TGTGCCAGCAGCTTGGGACTAGTGCCCTCCTACGAGCAGTACTTC. This sequence encodes CASSLGLVPSYEQYF. Drawing the rest from reference TRBV5-4 and TRBJ2-7, the complete variable domain is ETGVTQSPTHLIKTRGQQVTLRCSSQSGHNTVSWYQQALGQGPQFIFQYYREEENGRGNFPPRFSGLQFPNYSSELNVNALELDDSALYLCASSLGLVPSYEQYFGPGTRLTVT.

The chain has TRBV6-5 and TRBJ1-1; D perhaps matches TRBD1 (5 bases). The CDR3 is made up of 13 amino acids. CDR1 MNHEY and CDR2 SVGAGI come from the germline V gene. V was shortened by 4 bases and J by 5 bases, with 11 bases between the two germline ends. CDR3 loop: CASSSRTPTEAFF. For the CDR3, the DNA is TGTGCCAGCAGTTCTCGGACACCGACTGAAGCTTTCTTT.